The sequence of this T cell receptor beta chain was determined in a study of cytomegalovirus exposure and HLA in healthy donors. Researchers ran the PCR with 60 Vbeta and 13 Jbeta primers. Using immunoSEQ multiplex PCR, the repertoire was profiled, and TCRdb retains in-frame clones only, with some absent. The data hold roughly 180,000 clones, with roughly 84% observed a single time. This TCR was recovered from a man younger than 45 in good health and CMV-seronegative. What was sequenced was PBMCs.

The CDR3 region has the DNA TGCAGCGTCTTTAGCACAGATACGCAGTATTTT. Residues: CSVFSTDTQYF. The chain links TRBV29-1 to TRBJ2-3; no clear D gene. The CDR3 spans 11 residues. Germline V gives CDR1 SQVTM, CDR2 ANQGSEA. Trimming took off 6 bases at V and 0 bases at J, with 4 bases between the two ends.